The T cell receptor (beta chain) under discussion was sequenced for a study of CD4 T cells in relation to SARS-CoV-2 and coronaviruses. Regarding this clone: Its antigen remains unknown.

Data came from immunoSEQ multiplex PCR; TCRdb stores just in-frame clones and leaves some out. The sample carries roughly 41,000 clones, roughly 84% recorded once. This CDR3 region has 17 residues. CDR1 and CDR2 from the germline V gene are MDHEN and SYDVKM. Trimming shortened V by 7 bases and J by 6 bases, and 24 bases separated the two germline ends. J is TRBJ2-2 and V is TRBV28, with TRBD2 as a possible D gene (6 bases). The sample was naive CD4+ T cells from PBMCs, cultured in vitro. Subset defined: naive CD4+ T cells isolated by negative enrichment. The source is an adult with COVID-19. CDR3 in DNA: TGTGCCAGCAACTATGCGCTCGGGACTCTCTGGGCCGGGGAGCTGTTTTTT. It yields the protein CASNYALGTLWAGELFF.